This record concerns one T cell receptor beta chain sequence. The specificity of this receptor is unknown. Nothing much larger sits one base from this clone, and base qualities are not available. This sample stems from a study of cytomegalovirus exposure and HLA in healthy donors (dated by TCRdb to between 2016 and 2019). Study-wide context: An earlier analysis of about 530 of the donors reported 276 Gb of sequence data and some 110 million unique TCR beta sequences obtained from 180 million or so T cells. A later analysis re-analyzed previously published TCR beta repertoires from approximately 700 donors and added high-resolution HLA genotyping to study TCR occurrence patterns. Both class I and class II loci were covered by HLA typing, at four-digit resolution. Several DR-DQ haplotypes were treated as single units for association and clustering because of strong linkage in the cohort. The study profiled the T cell repertoires of about 640 subjects by immunosequencing and related them to cytomegalovirus serostatus. The study aimed to test whether cataloging public T cell receptors could reveal signatures of past pathogen exposure. The genetic ancestry cluster associated with self-reported Caucasian donors included over 65% of the approximately 410 genotyped donors. All discovery cohort repertoires had been generated using a single sequencing platform. In addition to the first cohort of roughly 700 subjects, a separate validation cohort of 120 different subjects was used. Donor age, sex, ethnicity and CMV serostatus were compiled together with the repertoire data. An early release covering roughly 640 HLA-typed donors comprised about 300 gigabases of sequencing data and around 85 million unique TCR sequences. Among around 400 genotyped donors of the cohort, an average of around 250,000 unique TCR beta nucleotide sequences was sequenced per donor, of which about 18% were non-productive. The later analysis used no new phenotypic data to find candidate immune exposures, relying instead on TCR beta sequences and their occurrence across donors. To predict cytomegalovirus infection status, the study combined high-throughput TCR immunosequencing, statistical association of individual TCRs with disease status, and machine learning. The number of donors typed differed by locus, with 629-630 for A, B, C, DRB1 and DQB1, roughly 520 for DQA1, 606 for DPA1, and about 450 for DPB1. To decide whether each TCR beta V gene segment behaved as functional or pseudogenic, an earlier analysis of fewer than 750 of the donors relied on high-throughput TCR beta sequencing. A later genetic analysis took genome-wide SNP genotypes for about three fifths of the 666 donors and used that subset as a discovery cohort. The full study reports these points: In vitro tests confirmed that a few of the cytomegalovirus-associated TCR beta chains recognize cytomegalovirus antigens. Because counts were too low, about 15 rarely observed V segments, including chromosome 9 orphons, were left out of the earlier analysis of roughly 600 of the donors. At a false discovery rate of 0.05, a later analysis linked 15,000 to 20,000 TCR beta sequences to specific HLA alleles. A cluster of highly shared sequence variants was judged likely to represent a technical artifact of the sequencing pipeline. In an earlier analysis of approximately 600 of the donors, most TCR beta V segments were observed in productive rearrangements about 87% or about 30% of the time, broadly matching IMGT annotations. A later analysis found that HLA-associated TCR beta chains were more clonally expanded and had lower generation probabilities than equally common non-associated chains. The classifier was reported to diagnose cytomegalovirus status with high specificity and sensitivity in both the original and validation cohorts. The authors suggested that the approach could potentially be generalized to other disease states and immunological phenotypes. In a later analysis, the rate of TCR association differed among HLA loci, with DRB1 alleles having the most associated TCRs and HLA-C alleles having the fewest. Most CMV-associated TCR beta chains appeared to be HLA-restricted in a later analysis, and the HLA associations seemed to be driven largely by CMV exposure. V-gene and J-gene trimming of TCR beta chains was associated with a missense DCLRE1C variant in a later genetic analysis, and the association was replicated in an independent cohort. Correlated functional status among segregating V segments might reflect linkage disequilibrium, but an unknown experimental factor could not be ruled out. Because HLA typing was missing for some donors at each locus, association tests included only the typed subset. The only immune exposure information available for the cohort was CMV serostatus. The cohort was sequenced for TCR beta chains only, and without alpha or paired-chain data the features that could be detected were limited. Presence/absence analyses assumed roughly uniform sequencing depth across donors, an assumption that may not hold. Most TCR sequences were observed very rarely across donors, whereas some public TCRs were present in many individuals. When HLA alleles, especially DR and DQ, strongly co-occurred, attributing TCR associations to individual alleles was difficult. A total of 150 to 200 TCR beta chains were listed by the study as associated with cytomegalovirus. In a later genetic analysis, fewer N-insertions in productive TCRs were reported among donors in an Asian-associated ancestry cluster than the approximately 670-donor mean. A further reported finding was that TCR beta sequences accurately predicted the HLA-A and HLA-B alleles for most subjects in the first cohort. A later analysis reported that several top co-occurrence clusters appeared linked to parvovirus B19, influenza, CMV and Epstein-Barr virus.

Library construction relied on the immunoSEQ multiplex PCR assay. The multiplex PCR relied on a mix of 60 forward primers for TCR Vbeta segments and 13 reverse primers for TCR Jbeta segments. A multiplex PCR assay on genomic DNA amplified the CDR3 region of rearranged TCR beta genes. Amplified TCR beta libraries were sequenced as 87-base-pair reads on the Illumina HiSeq System. Turning to the authors' computational methods: In a later analysis, roughly 80 million unique TCR beta chains were counted across the approximately 640 repertoires, and approximately 11 million of these chains were shared by at least two donors. To remove PCR and sequencing errors, raw reads were error-corrected and collapsed into unique sequences using a nearest-neighbor algorithm that merged closely related sequences. CDR3 sequences were aligned to IMGT reference sequences to assign V, D and J gene segments. Each retained sequence needed at least a six-nucleotide match to both a V gene segment and a J gene segment. A rearrangement counted as productive if the CDR3 had no stop codons and remained in frame with V and J, and every other rearrangement counted as non-productive. CDR3 was defined according to IMGT convention as the region running from the second conserved V-encoded cysteine to the conserved J-encoded phenylalanine. In an earlier analysis of more than 550 of the donors, sequences lacking an unambiguous match to a single V gene segment were excluded. In an earlier analysis of 587 of the donors, V segments were called functional above 56.7% productive rearrangements and were called segregating when the between-donor standard deviation exceeded 5%. A statistical classification framework was built to diagnose cytomegalovirus status from the catalog of TCR beta chain sequences. A later analysis assigned V and J genes by comparing TCR nucleotide sequences with IMGT/GENE-DB human TR gene sequences. The TCRdist pipeline was used in a later analysis to assign CDR3 sequences and most-parsimonious VDJ recombination scenarios. In a later analysis, each TCR beta chain was defined by its CDR3 amino acid sequence together with its V-gene family, and reads lacking a unique V-gene family were excluded. In a later analysis, a few hundred highly shared, low-generation-probability nucleotide sequences were removed to address suspected cross-contamination and a sequencing artifact. For each public chain, a later analysis derived a clonal expansion index from normalized ranks of inferred template counts within each repertoire. A later analysis computed generation probabilities with a VDJ recombination model fitted to out-of-frame rearrangements, and checked the results against IGoR. A later analysis scored TCR-TCR, TCR-HLA and TCR-CMV co-occurrence with hypergeometric tests, applying a repertoire-size bias correction to TCR pairs. False discovery rates were estimated in a later analysis by permuting HLA or CMV assignments 20 times. A later analysis grouped co-occurring TCRs with DBSCAN, adding TCRdist sequence similarity when clustering within HLA-allele-positive subsets. Repertoires with fewer than 30,000 or more than 120,000 public chains, plus five repertoires with anomalous nucleotide sharing, were excluded from co-occurrence clustering. TCRdb obtained this table from immuneACCESS and retained in-frame rearrangements with V and J assigned. These tables miss some clones; where compared with another copy, unresolved V genes account for less than half of the shortfall, and the remainder is unexplained. That table supplies the V and J calls and clone size; D and trimming were determined from the DNA. This sample has 140,000 to 150,000 clones in its table, and 75% of those were observed once. The ten largest clones capture around 7% of the sample.

The cohort comprised around 690 healthy bone marrow donors. Cohort members were all nominally healthy when sampled, although unrecorded immune exposures were likely present. The donor was CMV seronegative and belonged to the group of approximately 320 seronegative cohort members. A peripheral blood sample was provided by each donor, and peripheral blood mononuclear cells were used for TCR beta sequencing. Genomic DNA extraction from the blood cell samples was performed with the Qiagen DNeasy Blood Extraction Kit. This clonotype was sampled from a young man in good health and CMV-seronegative. Sample: PBMCs.

CDR3 protein: CAISESGRDRGFQETQYF. In nucleotides, the sequence is TGTGCCATCAGTGAGTCAGGTCGGGACAGGGGATTTCAAGAGACCCAGTACTTC. This chain is built from TRBV10-3 and TRBJ2-5; TRBD1 matches 10 bases in the middle. V is cut back by 0 bases and J by 2 bases, with 9 bases in the junction unmatched. Per the germline V gene, ENHRY is the CDR1 and SYGVKD is the CDR2. The CDR3 spans 18 residues, from the cysteine through the phenylalanine. The CDR3 DNA has 54 bases and is translated from base 1.